This TCR beta chain emerged from a study of PD-1 blockade in classical Hodgkin lymphoma. Regarding this clone: No antigen is known for it. The identical CDR3 is also encoded by other nucleotide sequences in the sample.

Every patient had relapsed following autologous stem cell transplantation, and cohorts differed in brentuximab vedotin exposure. Per germline, CDR1 SGHDT and CDR2 YYEEEE. This CDR3 has 14 residues. Losses at the gene ends were 0 bases for V and 3 bases for J; bases not matched to a gene: 0. Study results and limitations: Nivolumab starters within 1 year of ASCT were excluded.

Using immunoSEQ multiplex PCR, the repertoire was profiled, and TCRdb retains in-frame clones only, with some absent. Among 25,000 to 35,000 clones, approximately 70% were seen once, and the ten largest hold 13% to 15%. The source material was peripheral blood mononuclear cells (PBMCs), sampled before the second cycle of nivolumab. The chain carries TRBV5-6 and TRBJ2-5; 9 positions agree with TRBD1. The clonotype originates from a human donor with classical Hodgkin lymphoma. The CDR3 reads CASSLGTGEETQYF. The DNA for the CDR3 is TGTGCCAGCAGCTTGGGGACAGGGGAAGAGACCCAGTACTTC.